The entry that follows covers one T cell receptor (beta chain) sequence. V lost 0 bases, J lost 11 bases, and 13 bases lay in between. From germline, CDR1 is LNHNV and CDR2 YYDKDF (reference sequence). The CDR3 covers 13 residues. Clones were sequenced by immunoSEQ multiplex PCR, and TCRdb holds only the in-frame ones, with some missing. The table has about 100,000 clones, roughly 90% seen once. This record belongs to a study of T cell changes during pregnancy in multiple sclerosis. Source: peripheral blood, taken after pregnancy. The chain uses TRBV15 and TRBJ1-1; D is uncertain. This clonotype was obtained from a female donor with multiple sclerosis, enrolled in a pregnancy study. The CDR3 reads CATSRDALNGAFF. The DNA for the CDR3 is TGTGCCACCAGCAGAGATGCACTCAACGGGGCTTTCTTT.